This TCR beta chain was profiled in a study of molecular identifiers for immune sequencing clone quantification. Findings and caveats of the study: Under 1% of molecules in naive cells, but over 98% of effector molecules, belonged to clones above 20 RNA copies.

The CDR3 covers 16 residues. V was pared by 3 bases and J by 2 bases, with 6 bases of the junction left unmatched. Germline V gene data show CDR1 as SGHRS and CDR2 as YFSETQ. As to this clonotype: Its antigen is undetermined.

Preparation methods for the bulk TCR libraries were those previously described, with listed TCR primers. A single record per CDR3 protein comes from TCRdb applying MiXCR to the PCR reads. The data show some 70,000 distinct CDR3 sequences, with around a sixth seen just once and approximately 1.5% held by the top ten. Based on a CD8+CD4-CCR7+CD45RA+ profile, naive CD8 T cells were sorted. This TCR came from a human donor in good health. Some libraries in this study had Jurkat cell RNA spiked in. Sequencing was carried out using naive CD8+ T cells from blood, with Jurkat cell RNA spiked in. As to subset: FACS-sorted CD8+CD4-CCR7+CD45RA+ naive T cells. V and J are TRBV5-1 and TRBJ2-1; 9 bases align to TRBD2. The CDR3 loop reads CASSSERGDAYNEQFF. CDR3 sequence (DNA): TGCGCCAGCAGCTCCGAGCGGGGGGACGCCTACAATGAGCAGTTCTTC.